This is a list of T cell receptor beta chains from one sample in a study of CD8 T cells in ankylosing spondylitis. Each CDR3 protein gets one entry after TCRdb re-called the 5' RACE reads with MiXCR. The sample has 230,000 or so distinct CDR3 sequences, 18% seen once. The sequenced sample was blood, either unsorted or a sorted T cell fraction (not recorded which). Receptor source: a male donor with ankylosing spondylitis or in good health (not recorded which). The CDR3 runs from the conserved cysteine through the conserved F or W. Fields, in order: J gene, clone size, D gene, CDR3 length, V gene, CDR3 protein, CDR3 DNA. The D gene is left open where the match is weak. Size is omitted from some rows. Given values are once, few, many or a class for expanded clones.

TRBJ2-1,few,TRBD2,12,TRBV6-2/TRBV6-3,CASQLAGHEQFF,TGTGCCAGCCAACTAGCGGGACATGAGCAGTTCTTC
TRBJ2-5,-,-,14,TRBV29-1,CSVDGGGGRETQYF,TGCAGCGTTGACGGGGGCGGGGGCCGGGAGACCCAGTACTTC
TRBJ2-3,-,-,14,TRBV6-2/TRBV6-3,CASCLGGIGDTQYF,TGTGCCTCGTGTCTAGGCGGGATTGGAGATACGCAGTATTTT
TRBJ2-1,few,-,12,TRBV5-6,CASSPEAREQFF,TGTGCCAGCAGCCCAGAGGCGAGGGAGCAGTTCTTC
TRBJ2-2,-,-,14,TRBV12-3/TRBV12-4,CASSVGGIAGELFF,TGTGCCAGCAGCGTTGGAGGTATAGCCGGGGAGCTGTTTTTT
TRBJ2-1,few,TRBD2,14,TRBV7-9,CASSLSGGNNEQFF,TGTGCCAGCAGCTTATCGGGAGGTAACAATGAGCAGTTCTTC
TRBJ2-5,many,TRBD1,14,TRBV7-8,CASSSQGVQETQYF,TGTGCCAGCAGCTCTCAGGGGGTCCAAGAGACCCAGTACTTC
TRBJ2-7,few,-,14,TRBV4-1,CASSQVRGLGEQYF,TGCGCCAGCAGCCAAGTACGGGGACTGGGTGAGCAGTACTTC
TRBJ2-6,few,-,14,TRBV29-1,CSVDFGSGANVLTF,TGCAGCGTTGACTTCGGTTCAGGGGCCAACGTCCTGACTTTC
TRBJ2-5,many,TRBD2,16,TRBV11-2,CASSLGLAGVLETQYF,TGTGCCAGCAGCTTAGGGCTAGCGGGAGTTTTGGAGACCCAGTACTTC
TRBJ2-1,few,TRBD2,14,TRBV20-1,CSAPGLASNNEQFF,TGCAGTGCTCCCGGACTAGCGAGTAACAATGAGCAGTTCTTC
TRBJ2-3,few,TRBD2,16,TRBV5-5,CASSLVIAGGPDTQYF,TGTGCCAGCAGCTTGGTGATAGCGGGAGGCCCAGATACGCAGTATTTT
TRBJ2-1,-,TRBD2,17,TRBV4-1,CASSQMPGTNSYNEQFF,TGCGCCAGCAGCCAAATGCCCGGGACTAACTCCTACAATGAGCAGTTCTTC
TRBJ2-2,-,-,16,TRBV4-2,CASSQERGSPPGELFF,TGTGCCAGCAGCCAAGAACGGGGAAGTCCTCCCGGGGAGCTGTTTTTT
TRBJ1-1,-,-,15,TRBV28,CASSLADSLNTEAFF,TGTGCCAGCAGTCTCGCGGACAGTTTGAACACTGAAGCTTTCTTT
TRBJ2-1,once,-,13,TRBV4-3,CASSQGDYNEQFF,TGCGCCAGCAGCCAAGGAGACTACAATGAGCAGTTCTTC
TRBJ2-7,-,-,13,TRBV13,CASSITRAYEQYF,TGTGCCAGCAGCATAACCAGGGCGTACGAGCAGTACTTC
TRBJ2-1,many,TRBD1,15,TRBV7-9,CASSSGQVADNEQFF,TGTGCCAGCAGCTCCGGACAGGTGGCCGACAATGAGCAGTTCTTC
TRBJ2-1,-,-,14,TRBV29-1,CSVGGVSSYNEQFF,TGCAGCGTTGGGGGGGTTTCCTCCTACAATGAGCAGTTCTTC
TRBJ2-3,-,TRBD2,17,TRBV7-6,CASSTYTGTSATDTQYF,TGTGCCAGCAGCACCTACACCGGGACTAGCGCCACAGATACGCAGTATTTT
TRBJ2-1,-,TRBD2,17,TRBV9,CASSLTGGPSSYNEQFF,TGTGCCAGCAGCCTAACGGGAGGGCCTAGCTCCTACAATGAGCAGTTCTTC
TRBJ2-2,-,-,17,TRBV5-1,CASSLEGDNPATGELFF,TGCGCCAGCAGCTTGGAGGGGGACAACCCAGCCACCGGGGAGCTGTTTTTT
TRBJ2-7,-,TRBD2,15,TRBV12-3/TRBV12-4,CASRPRLAAEYEQYF,TGTGCCAGCAGGCCCCGACTAGCGGCAGAGTACGAGCAGTACTTC
TRBJ2-5,few,-,13,TRBV7-6,CASRRGDGWTQYF,TGTGCCAGCAGAAGGGGGGATGGGTGGACCCAGTACTTC
TRBJ2-7,few,-,15,TRBV27,CASSLAGPYGYEQYF,TGTGCCAGCAGTTTGGCAGGACCTTATGGATACGAGCAGTACTTC
TRBJ2-7,-,TRBD2,15,TRBV5-5,CASSLELGLAGEQYF,TGTGCCAGCAGCCTAGAGTTAGGACTAGCGGGGGAGCAGTACTTC
TRBJ2-7,few,TRBD2,14,TRBV4-1,CASSQPGLVGEQYF,TGCGCCAGCAGCCAACCGGGACTAGTTGGCGAGCAGTACTTC
TRBJ1-1,-,-,15,TRBV10-3,CAISEPQAENTEAFF,TGTGCCATCAGTGAGCCTCAAGCCGAGAACACTGAAGCTTTCTTT
TRBJ2-7,few,TRBD2,16,TRBV7-2,CASSLATYGDYYEQYF,TGTGCCAGCAGCTTAGCGACTTACGGGGACTACTACGAGCAGTACTTC
TRBJ2-1,few,TRBD1,17,TRBV3-1,CASSQDPPTGLYNEQFF,TGTGCCAGCAGCCAAGACCCTCCGACAGGGCTCTACAATGAGCAGTTCTTC
TRBJ2-7,few,-,12,TRBV27,CASMGSSYEQYF,TGTGCCAGCATGGGGAGCTCCTACGAGCAGTACTTC
TRBJ1-6,many,TRBD1,13,TRBV6-1,CASWDSYNSPLHF,TGTGCCAGCTGGGACAGTTATAATTCACCCCTCCACTTT
TRBJ2-5,-,-,13,TRBV29-1,CSARLANQETQYF,TGCAGCGCCAGGCTAGCGAACCAAGAGACCCAGTACTTC
TRBJ2-3,many,-,14,TRBV12-3/TRBV12-4,CASSFRGEADTQYF,TGTGCCAGCAGTTTTAGGGGAGAGGCGGATACGCAGTATTTT
TRBJ2-2,-,TRBD1,14,TRBV29-1,CSVTGGVDTGELFF,TGCAGCGTAACAGGGGGCGTCGACACCGGGGAGCTGTTTTTT
TRBJ2-6,few,-,18,TRBV29-1,CSVEVRLTERAGANVLTF,TGCAGCGTTGAAGTTAGGCTCACGGAACGGGCCGGGGCCAACGTCCTGACTTTC
TRBJ2-2,once,-,12,TRBV12-3/TRBV12-4,CASSTLGGELFF,TGTGCCAGCAGCACACTCGGAGGGGAGCTGTTTTTT
TRBJ2-7,-,-,12,TRBV7-2,CASTQGHYEQYF,TGTGCCAGCACCCAGGGCCACTACGAGCAGTACTTC
TRBJ2-6,-,-,17,TRBV25-1,CASSGDIVLSGANVLTF,TGTGCCAGCAGTGGGGACATAGTACTCTCTGGGGCCAACGTCCTGACTTTC
TRBJ2-3,-,-,13,TRBV7-2,CASGLVRTDTQYF,TGTGCCAGCGGTTTAGTTCGGACAGATACGCAGTATTTT
TRBJ2-1,many,-,14,TRBV27,CASSFGSSYNEQFF,TGTGCCAGCAGTTTTGGGAGCTCCTACAATGAGCAGTTCTTC
TRBJ2-1,once,TRBD2,18,TRBV6-1,CASSKTSGRASSYNEQFF,TGTGCCAGCAGTAAGACTAGCGGGAGGGCGAGCTCCTACAATGAGCAGTTCTTC
TRBJ2-7,few,TRBD2,16,TRBV5-1,CASSLASGLSHYEQYF,TGCGCCAGCAGCTTGGCTAGCGGTCTGAGCCATTACGAGCAGTACTTC
TRBJ2-7,-,-,14,TRBV7-2,CASSPMDLENEQYF,TGTGCCAGCAGCCCTATGGACCTAGAGAACGAGCAGTACTTC
TRBJ1-5,few,TRBD1,15,TRBV7-2,CASSFRTGGNQPQHF,TGTGCCAGCAGCTTCCGGACAGGGGGCAATCAGCCCCAGCATTTT
TRBJ2-1,-,TRBD2,15,TRBV10-1,CASSESGLASNEQFF,TGCGCCAGCAGTGAGTCGGGACTAGCTTCCAATGAGCAGTTCTTC
TRBJ2-1,-,-,16,TRBV3-1,CASSQEPQGSYNEQFF,TGTGCCAGCAGCCAGGAACCACAAGGCTCCTACAATGAGCAGTTCTTC
TRBJ2-7,-,TRBD1,14,TRBV20-1,CSARGRTGLYEQYF,TGCAGTGCCAGGGGTCGGACAGGGCTCTACGAGCAGTACTTC
TRBJ2-1,-,-,16,TRBV7-9,CASSVEGPGSYNEQFF,TGTGCCAGCAGCGTAGAGGGGCCGGGGTCCTACAATGAGCAGTTCTTC
TRBJ2-7,-,TRBD1,16,TRBV5-1,CASSFTGTGVTYEQYF,TGCGCCAGCAGCTTCACCGGGACAGGGGTTACCTACGAGCAGTACTTC
TRBJ2-5,few,-,16,TRBV20-1,CSARPIEESGQETQYF,TGCAGTGCTAGACCTATAGAGGAAAGCGGCCAAGAGACCCAGTACTTC
TRBJ2-5,-,-,15,TRBV15,CATSRGVQAQETQYF,TGTGCCACCAGCAGAGGTGTACAGGCTCAAGAGACCCAGTACTTC
TRBJ2-7,many,-,13,TRBV5-5,CASGQGTPYEQYF,TGTGCCAGCGGGCAGGGAACACCCTACGAGCAGTACTTC
TRBJ2-5,-,-,15,TRBV29-1,CSVRGGEVDQETQYF,TGCAGCGTTCGAGGCGGGGAGGTCGACCAAGAGACCCAGTACTTC
TRBJ2-7,-,-,15,TRBV7-2,CASSLGVAPYYEQYF,TGTGCCAGCAGCTTGGGGGTCGCCCCCTACTACGAGCAGTACTTC
TRBJ2-1,-,TRBD2,15,TRBV9,CASSVTSEEGDEQFF,TGTGCCAGCAGCGTGACTAGCGAGGAAGGCGATGAGCAGTTCTTC
TRBJ2-3,few,TRBD2,13,TRBV7-9,CASGGELSDTQYF,TGTGCCAGCGGGGGGGAACTCTCAGATACGCAGTATTTT